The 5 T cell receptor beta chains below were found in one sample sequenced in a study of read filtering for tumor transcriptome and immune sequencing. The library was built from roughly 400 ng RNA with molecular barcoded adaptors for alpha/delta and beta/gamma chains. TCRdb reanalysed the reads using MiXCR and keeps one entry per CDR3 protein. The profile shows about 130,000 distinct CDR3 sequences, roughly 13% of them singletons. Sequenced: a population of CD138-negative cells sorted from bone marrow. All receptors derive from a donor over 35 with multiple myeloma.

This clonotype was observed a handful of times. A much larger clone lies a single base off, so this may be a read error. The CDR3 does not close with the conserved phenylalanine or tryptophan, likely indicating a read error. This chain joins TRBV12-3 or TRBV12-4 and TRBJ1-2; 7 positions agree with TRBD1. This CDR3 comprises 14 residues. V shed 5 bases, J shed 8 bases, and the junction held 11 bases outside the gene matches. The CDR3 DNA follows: TGTGCCAGCAGTCCGACGGACAGGCCGGACGGCTACACCTCC. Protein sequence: CASSPTDRPDGYTS.

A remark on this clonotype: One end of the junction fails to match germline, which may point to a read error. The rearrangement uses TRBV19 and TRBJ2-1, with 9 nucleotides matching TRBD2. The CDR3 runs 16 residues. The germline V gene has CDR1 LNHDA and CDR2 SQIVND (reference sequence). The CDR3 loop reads CASSPAGGLQQNERFF. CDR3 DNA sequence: TGTGCCAGCAGCCCAGCGGGGGGTCTCCAACAAAATGAGCGGTTCTTC.

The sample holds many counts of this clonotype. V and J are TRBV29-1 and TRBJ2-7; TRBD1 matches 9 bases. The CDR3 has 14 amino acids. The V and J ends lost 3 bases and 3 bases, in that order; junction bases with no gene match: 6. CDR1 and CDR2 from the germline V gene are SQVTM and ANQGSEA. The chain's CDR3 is CSVDTGTGIYEQYF. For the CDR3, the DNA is TGCAGCGTTGATACCGGGACAGGGATCTACGAGCAGTACTTC.

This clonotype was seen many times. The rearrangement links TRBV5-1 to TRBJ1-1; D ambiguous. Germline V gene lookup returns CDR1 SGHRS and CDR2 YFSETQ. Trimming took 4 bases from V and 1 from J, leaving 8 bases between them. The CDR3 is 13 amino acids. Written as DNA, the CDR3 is TGCGCCAGCAGCAAAATGACGAACACTGAAGCTTTCTTT. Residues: CASSKMTNTEAFF.

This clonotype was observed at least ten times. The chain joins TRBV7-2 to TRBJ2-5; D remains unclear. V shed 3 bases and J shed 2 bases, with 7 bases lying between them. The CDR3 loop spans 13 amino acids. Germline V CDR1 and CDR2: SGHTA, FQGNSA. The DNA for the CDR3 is TGTGCCAGCAGCTTCCCTCAACAAGAGACCCAGTACTTC. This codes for CASSFPQQETQYF.